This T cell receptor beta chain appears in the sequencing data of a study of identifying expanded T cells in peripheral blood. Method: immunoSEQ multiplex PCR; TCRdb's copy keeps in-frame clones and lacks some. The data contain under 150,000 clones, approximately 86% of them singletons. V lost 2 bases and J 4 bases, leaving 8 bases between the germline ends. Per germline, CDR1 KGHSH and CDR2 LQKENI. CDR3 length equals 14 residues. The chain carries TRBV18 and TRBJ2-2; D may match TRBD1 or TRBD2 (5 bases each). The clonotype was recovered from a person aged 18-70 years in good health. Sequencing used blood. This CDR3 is CASSPAGTTGELFF. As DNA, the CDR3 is TGTGCCAGCTCACCAGCAGGGACCACCGGGGAGCTGTTTTTT.